This T cell receptor beta chain was identified in a study of response to subunit inactivated influenza vaccine. TCRdb used MiXCR to reprocess the RT-PCR reads, holding one entry per CDR3 protein. The sample contains roughly 790,000 distinct CDR3 sequences, 21% of which appear only once. This CDR3 is built from 16 residues. Germline V gives CDR1 SGHAT, CDR2 FQNNGV. With V trimmed by 1 base and J by 5 bases, 8 bases remained unmatched. This clonotype was observed a handful of times. The chain is built from TRBV11-2 and TRBJ2-3; TRBD2 matches at 8 bases. This clonotype originated in a man aged 50 or older who received an inactivated influenza vaccine. The sample here was PBMCs from blood, taken more than 4 days after vaccination. CDR3 sequence reads: CASSLGSGGAKDTQYF. The CDR3 DNA follows: TGTGCCAGCAGCTTAGGATCGGGGGGGGCGAAAGATACGCAGTATTTT.